The clone carrying this T cell receptor beta chain was counted once. The germline V gene encodes CDR1 MGHDK and CDR2 SYGVNS. The ends were cut back, 3 bases at V and 2 bases at J, with 16 bases in the middle. The CDR3 is 16 amino acids. Authors' analysis steps: Researchers report that nucleated cell counts were estimated from reference gene primer amplification. The data were produced by immunoSEQ multiplex PCR, yet TCRdb's version contains in-frame clones alone and is incomplete. V and J calls and clone size are copied from that table; D and trimming were computed from the DNA. In the table there are about 380,000 clones, roughly 86% of which are singletons. The sample is drawn from a study of blood T cell repertoires in COVID-19. Study overall: Specimens from acute and convalescent COVID-19 originated in the United States, Italy and Spain.

The chain recombines TRBV25-1 with TRBJ1-1; possibly TRBD1 for D (6 bases). This sequence was found in a human donor with acute or convalescent COVID-19. The donor label of this sample is uncertain. Sequencing was done on a sample of peripheral blood. As DNA, the CDR3 is TGTGCCAGCAGTGATCTGAACCTCAGGGGAAACACTGAAGCTTTCTTT. This codes for CASSDLNLRGNTEAFF.